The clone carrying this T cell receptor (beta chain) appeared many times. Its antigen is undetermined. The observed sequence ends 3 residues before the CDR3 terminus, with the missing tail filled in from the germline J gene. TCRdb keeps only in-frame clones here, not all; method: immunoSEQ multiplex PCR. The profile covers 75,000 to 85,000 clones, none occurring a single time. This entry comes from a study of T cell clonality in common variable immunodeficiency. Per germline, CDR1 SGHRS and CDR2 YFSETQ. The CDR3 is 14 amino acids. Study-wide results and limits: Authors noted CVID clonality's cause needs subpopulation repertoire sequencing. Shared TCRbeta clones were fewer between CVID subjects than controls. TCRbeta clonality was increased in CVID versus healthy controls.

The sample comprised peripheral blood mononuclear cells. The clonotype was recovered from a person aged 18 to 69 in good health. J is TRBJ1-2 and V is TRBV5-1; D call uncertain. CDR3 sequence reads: CASSEGLGARGYTF. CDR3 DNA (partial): TGCGCCAGCAGCGAAGGGTTGGGCGCACGCGGC.